This TCR beta chain is drawn from a study of cytomegalovirus exposure and HLA in healthy donors. The PCR made use of 60 Vbeta and 13 Jbeta primers. The data were produced by immunoSEQ multiplex PCR, yet TCRdb's version contains in-frame clones alone and is incomplete. The sample lists over 40,000 clones, around 87% seen once, with 8% in the top ten. Material: PBMCs. This receptor was identified in a woman aged 40 to 50 in good health and CMV-seropositive.

As DNA, the CDR3 is TGTGCCAGCAATCCCCCGGGAACCAACTACAATGAGCAGTTCTTC. Translated, it gives CASNPPGTNYNEQFF. V and J are TRBV5-6 and TRBJ2-1; perhaps TRBD2 as D (5 bases). The CDR3 totals 15 residues. Deletions cut 6 bases from V and 3 bases from J, with 16 bases between. The germline V gene encodes CDR1 SGHDT and CDR2 YYEEEE.